This T cell receptor beta chain was identified during a study of cytomegalovirus exposure and HLA in healthy donors. Study details: The same platform was used for the 120 validation repertoires and the 650 to 800 first-cohort repertoires, a later analysis reported.

The repertoire was sequenced with immunoSEQ multiplex PCR; TCRdb's copy has only in-frame clones and lacks some. Here the sample spans 100,000 to 120,000 clones, around 90% being singletons. This clone was found once. Its antigen is as yet unknown. V dropped 2 bases and J dropped 10 bases, with 8 bases sitting between them. CDR1 MNHNS and CDR2 SASEGT come from the germline V gene. This CDR3 has 11 residues. Study-level findings and limits: The authors listed some 150 TCR beta chains as cytomegalovirus-associated. In vitro work confirmed that a few CMV-associated chains recognize CMV antigens. It was reported that the classifier diagnosed cytomegalovirus status with high specificity and sensitivity in both the original and validation cohorts.

The sample comprised PBMCs. The receptor was derived from a woman aged 18-29 years in good health and CMV-seronegative. The chain has TRBV6-1 and TRBJ1-1, with D unresolved. The DNA for the CDR3 is TGTGCCAGCAGTGAATCCGCGGGAGCTTTCTTT. Encoded protein: CASSESAGAFF.